A single sample gave rise to the 32 T cell receptor beta chains below, sequenced in a study of T cell responses to AZD1222 COVID-19 vaccine. Sequencing was performed with immunoSEQ multiplex PCR; in TCRdb, only in-frame clones are kept and a portion is missing. The sample has roughly 120,000 clones; 85% to 95% are singletons. The source was peripheral blood, collected 28 days after the second AZD1222 dose. Every receptor here comes from an adult who received the AZD1222 COVID-19 vaccine.

About this clone: This specimen includes other DNA sequences encoding the same CDR3. This chain links TRBV7-3 with TRBJ2-5; D is undetermined. V shed 5 bases and J shed 2 bases, with 9 bases lying between them. The CDR3 is 13 amino acids. Germline V lookup: CDR1 SGHTA, CDR2 FQGTGA. The CDR3 coding sequence is TGTGCCAGCAGCCGTGGGCCACAAGAGACCCAGTACTTC. Encoded protein: CASSRGPQETQYF.

This sequence joins TRBV28 and TRBJ1-3, with TRBD1 as a possible D gene (5 bases). From germline, CDR1 is MDHEN and CDR2 SYDVKM. The CDR3 loop spans 15 amino acids. V was cut by 3 bases and J by 3 bases, with 12 bases left in between. The CDR3 DNA is TGTGCCAGCAGTTTCCGATGGGGCATTGGAAACACCATATATTTT. This codes for CASSFRWGIGNTIYF.

V gene TRBV15 combines with J gene TRBJ2-1, with TRBD2 matching over 7 bases. V gave up 8 bases and J gave up 8 bases; unmatched junction bases: 9. CDR3 length equals 13 residues. Germline V gene sequence: CDR1 LNHNV, CDR2 YYDKDF (reference sequence). The CDR3 coding sequence is TGTGCCACCTCCGGACTAGGATTGTATGAGCAGTTCTTC. As protein: CATSGLGLYEQFF.

The chain uses TRBV18 and TRBJ2-7; D may be TRBD2 (6 bases). This CDR3 has 16 amino acids. V was cut by 4 bases and J by 0 bases, with 16 bases left in between. Looked up from germline, CDR1 is KGHSH and CDR2 is LQKENI. The CDR3 nucleotides are TGTGCCAGCTCACGGGGCGCGGGACCGAGCTCCTACGAGCAGTACTTC. It specifies CASSRGAGPSSYEQYF. The full variable domain, its missing parts supplied by reference TRBV18 and TRBJ2-7, is NAGVMQNPRHLVRRRGQEARLRCSPMKGHSHVYWYRQLPEEGLKFMVYLQKENIIDESGMPKERFSAEFPKEGPSILRIQQVVRGDSAAYFCASSRGAGPSSYEQYFGPGTRLTVT.

The chain links TRBV5-5 to TRBJ1-2; D unresolved. The length of the CDR3 is 14 residues. Germline CDR1 SGHKS, CDR2 YYEKEE (reference sequence). V lost 2 bases and J lost 4, with 12 bases in between. This chain's CDR3 is CASSFGVSIYGYTF. The CDR3 nucleotides read TGTGCCAGCAGCTTCGGGGTGTCCATCTATGGCTACACCTTC.

CDR3 in DNA: TGTGCCAGCAGTTTGGGACAGGCAGATACGCAGTATTTT. Its translation is CASSLGQADTQYF. This chain links TRBV28 with TRBJ2-3; 8 bases agree with TRBD1. The CDR3 is 13 residues long. Trimming at V came to 3 bases and at J to 4 bases, leaving 0 bases not matched to a gene. From germline, CDR1 is MDHEN and CDR2 SYDVKM.

V and J are TRBV2 and TRBJ2-1, with D maybe TRBD1 (6 bases). The germline gives CDR1 SNHLY, CDR2 FYNNEI. V lost 6 bases and J lost 6, with 18 bases in between. The CDR3 has 15 residues. The CDR3 nucleotides read TGTGCCAGCAGAAAGGACAGTCTAGGTCTCAATGAGCAGTTCTTC. Translation gives CASRKDSLGLNEQFF.

The chain joins TRBV3-1 (or the pseudogene TRBV3-2) to TRBJ2-3; 9 bases map to TRBD2. The V gene's germline CDR1 is LGHDT and CDR2 YNNKEL (reference sequence). The CDR3 runs 18 residues. The V segment lost 0 bases and the J segment 5 bases; nucleotides outside the gene matches: 12. This CDR3 reads CASSQDQTSGYSGDTQYF. The CDR3 DNA sequence: TGTGCCAGCAGCCAAGATCAGACTAGCGGCTACTCGGGAGATACGCAGTATTTT.

V gene TRBV5-6 combines with J gene TRBJ1-2; a possible D gene is TRBD1 (5 bases). The germline CDR1 and CDR2 sequences are SGHDT and YYEEEE. The CDR3 loop spans 14 amino acids. The ends were cut back, 2 bases at V and 7 bases at J, with 15 bases in the middle. In DNA, the CDR3 is TGTGCCAGCAGCTTCAACCGGGGGGAAGCTGGCTACACCTTC. This gives the protein CASSFNRGEAGYTF.

This clone was observed a few times. The chain couples TRBV6-5 to TRBJ1-2, with 7 nucleotides matching TRBD1. The CDR3 has 12 amino acids. V lost 6 bases to trimming and J lost 8 bases; unmatched junction nucleotides: 6. The germline gives CDR1 MNHEY, CDR2 SVGAGI. The CDR3 region has the DNA TGTGCCAGCAGGCAGGGGGTGTACGGCTACACCTTC. Amino acids: CASRQGVYGYTF.

The J gene is TRBJ2-1, the V gene TRBV6-2 or TRBV6-3, with D unclear. The germline V and J ends were trimmed by 2 bases and 4 bases, with 6 bases remaining between them. Germline V gene sequence: CDR1 MNHEY, CDR2 SVGEGT. The CDR3 loop spans 13 amino acids. CDR3 protein: CASSYTLYNEQFF. The CDR3 DNA reads as TGTGCCAGCAGTTACACACTATACAATGAGCAGTTCTTC.

The chain joins TRBV5-1 to TRBJ2-5; D not certain. V was trimmed by 0 bases and J by 3 bases, leaving 9 bases between them. Germline values: CDR1 SGHRS, CDR2 YFSETQ. CDR3 length equals 14 residues. The CDR3 DNA reads TGCGCCAGCAGCTTGGGAGGCAGTAAAGAGACCCAGTACTTC. Its translation is CASSLGGSKETQYF.

This chain uses TRBV25-1 with TRBJ2-2; TRBD1 aligns across 9 bases. Germline CDR1 and CDR2: MGHDK and SYGVNS. The V and J ends lost 4 bases and 2 bases, in that order; junction bases with no gene match: 11. There are 18 residues in the CDR3. CDR3: CASSAPYPGQGNTGELFF. The CDR3 DNA follows: TGTGCCAGCAGTGCACCTTACCCGGGACAGGGTAACACCGGGGAGCTGTTTTTT. Variable domain in full (rest from reference TRBV25-1 and TRBJ2-2): EADIYQTPRYLVIGTGKKITLECSQTMGHDKMYWYQQDPGMELHLIHYSYGVNSTEKGDLSSESTVSRIRTEHFPLTLESARPSHTSQYLCASSAPYPGQGNTGELFFGEGSRLTVL.

The CDR3 DNA is TGTGCCAGAACCGCGGGAGTGCGGGGGGGAGTCAATGAGCAGTTCTTC. Translated: CARTAGVRGGVNEQFF. The chain uses TRBV5-3 and TRBJ2-1; TRBD2 agrees at 9 bases. TRBV5-3 is given ORF status, its function remaining uncertain. The CDR3 has 16 amino acids. Trimming at V came to 6 bases and at J to 6 bases, leaving 13 bases not matched to a gene.

The gene calls are TRBV27 and TRBJ1-2; D gene uncertain. The CDR3 consists of 16 residues. Germline lookup yields CDR1 MNHEY and CDR2 SMNVEV (reference sequence). Trimming pared 3 bases from V and 0 bases from J, leaving 14 bases between. In DNA form, the CDR3 reads TGTGCCAGCAGTTTGTCCCCCGGGAGGACTAACTATGGCTACACCTTC. Translated, it gives CASSLSPGRTNYGYTF.

The sample holds one count of this clone. This chain connects TRBV2 to TRBJ1-1; weak D call: TRBD1 (6 bases). The V end was cut by 7 bases, the J end by 0 bases, with 12 bases between. From germline, CDR1 is SNHLY and CDR2 FYNNEI. This CDR3 contains 14 residues. The CDR3 coding sequence is TGTGCCAGCAAGATCACAGGGATGAACACTGAAGCTTTCTTT. Encoded protein: CASKITGMNTEAFF.

The chain combines TRBV5-1 with TRBJ2-7, with D unresolved. The CDR3 consists of 12 residues. From germline, CDR1 is SGHRS and CDR2 YFSETQ. V was pared by 0 bases and J by 4 bases, with 5 bases between. The CDR3 loop is CASSLDRYEQYF. The CDR3 region has the DNA TGCGCCAGCAGCTTGGACCGGTACGAGCAGTACTTC.

This clone was seen a handful of times. The chain couples TRBV4-1 to TRBJ1-6; D unresolved. Germline values: CDR1 MGHRA, CDR2 YSYEKL. This CDR3 has 17 residues. V was pared by 0 bases and J by 5 bases, with 14 bases between. The DNA of the CDR3 is TGCGCCAGCAGCCAAGATTTAGGCAGGTCAAATAATTCACCCCTCCACTTT. Its translation: CASSQDLGRSNNSPLHF.

The chain links TRBV12-3 or TRBV12-4 to TRBJ1-4; D not certain. The V gene lost 10 bases and the J gene lost 0 bases, with 9 bases spanning the gap. This CDR3 has 13 amino acids. In DNA form, the CDR3 reads TGTGCCATCCAGATGTCAACTAATGAAAAACTGTTTTTT. Its protein is CAIQMSTNEKLFF.

The J gene is TRBJ2-7, the V gene TRBV4-2; TRBD1 is a possible D gene (6 bases). Trimming took 3 bases from V and 1 from J, leaving 16 bases between them. CDR3 size: 16 residues. The germline CDR1 and CDR2 sequences are LGHNA and YNFKEQ. CDR3 amino acids: CASSQPNTGTSYEQYF. Written as DNA, the CDR3 is TGTGCCAGCAGCCAGCCCAATACCGGGACATCCTACGAGCAGTACTTC.

This chain joins TRBV4-1 and TRBJ2-2, with D maybe TRBD1 (5 bases). Trimming took 3 bases from V and 0 from J, leaving 11 bases between them. Germline CDR1 is MGHRA and CDR2 is YSYEKL. CDR3 size: 16 residues. This CDR3 is CASSQAGKANTGELFF. DNA for the CDR3: TGCGCCAGCAGCCAGGCAGGGAAGGCGAACACCGGGGAGCTGTTTTTT.

The chain links TRBV29-1 to TRBJ2-1; D gene unclear. Germline V CDR1 and CDR2: SQVTM, ANQGSEA. V dropped 7 bases and J dropped 3 bases, with 16 bases sitting between them. The CDR3 covers 14 residues. As DNA, the CDR3 is TGCAGCGCCCTCGGGCCTAGAGGCTACAATGAGCAGTTCTTC. Residues: CSALGPRGYNEQFF.

The count of this clone is one. The chain has TRBV19 and TRBJ2-2, with D hard to call. This CDR3 region has 15 residues. From germline, CDR1 is LNHDA and CDR2 SQIVND (reference sequence). V lost 5 bases and J 0 bases, leaving 10 bases between the germline ends. DNA for the CDR3: TGTGCCAGTAGTGTTATGTTTACGAACACCGGGGAGCTGTTTTTT. This gives the protein CASSVMFTNTGELFF.

The chain carries TRBV7-6 and TRBJ2-1; TRBD2 agrees at 12 bases. With 2 bases clipped from V and 0 bases from J, the junction kept 5 bases outside the gene matches. Per germline, CDR1 SGHVS and CDR2 FNYEAQ. CDR3 length equals 18 residues. CDR3 sequence: CASSLTSGRQSSYNEQFF. CDR3 bases: TGTGCCAGCAGCTTAACTAGCGGGAGGCAAAGCTCCTACAATGAGCAGTTCTTC.

The chain links TRBV5-1 to TRBJ1-4; D is perhaps TRBD1 (5 bases). CDR1 and CDR2 (germline): SGHRS, YFSETQ. The CDR3 runs 14 residues. V lost 4 bases, J lost 8 bases, and 15 bases lay in between. The CDR3: CASSVGTGKEKLFF. In DNA form, the CDR3 reads TGCGCCAGCAGCGTCGGGACGGGGAAAGAAAAACTGTTTTTT.

CDR3 amino acids: CASSSIDRGEFGYTF. The CDR3 DNA follows: TGTGCCAGCAGCTCTATAGACAGGGGGGAATTTGGCTACACCTTC. The chain couples TRBV5-5 to TRBJ1-2; 9 nucleotides agree with TRBD1. The CDR3 is made up of 15 amino acids. Germline-derived CDR1 and CDR2 are SGHKS and YYEKEE (reference sequence). The junction had 10 bases not matched to a gene; V was cut back by 3 bases and J by 7 bases.

This sequence joins TRBV7-9 and TRBJ2-3, with TRBD1 identical over 9 bases. The CDR3 is 14 residues long. CDR1 is SEHNR and CDR2 is FQNEAQ in the germline V gene (reference sequence). V shed 8 bases, J shed 1 base, and the junction held 4 bases outside the gene matches. CDR3: CASGGQGGTDTQYF. The CDR3 DNA reads as TGTGCCAGCGGGGGACAGGGAGGCACAGATACGCAGTATTTT.

As DNA, the CDR3 is TGTGCCAGCAGCTCCGATGGTTGGAGCAATCAGCCCCAGCATTTT. Translation gives CASSSDGWSNQPQHF. The V gene is TRBV7-2, the J gene TRBJ1-5, with unresolved D. The CDR3 spans 15 residues. Trimming left V 4 bases short and J 1 base short, with 11 bases between. The germline V gene has CDR1 SGHTA and CDR2 FQGNSA.

This chain connects TRBV7-2 to TRBJ2-1; either TRBD1 or TRBD2 may supply D (7 bases each). Trimming left V 4 bases short and J 16 bases short, with 20 bases between. From germline, CDR1 is SGHTA and CDR2 FQGNSA. CDR3 size: 13 residues. The CDR3 is CASSSQGGARRFF. The CDR3 DNA reads TGTGCCAGCAGCTCCCAGGGGGGGGCCCGGAGATTCTTC.

The rearrangement uses TRBV6-5 and TRBJ1-2; tentatively, D is TRBD1 (5 bases). This CDR3 spans 14 amino acids. V was cut by 5 bases and J by 3 bases, with 13 bases left in between. Germline CDR1 is MNHEY and CDR2 is SVGAGI. The CDR3 bases are TGTGCCAGCAGTAAGACCGACAGCTACTATGGCTACACCTTC. Translated: CASSKTDSYYGYTF.

The chain joins TRBV7-9 to TRBJ2-5; 12 positions match TRBD2. This CDR3 has 17 residues. Germline CDR1 and CDR2: SEHNR and FQNEAQ (reference sequence). The ends lost 4 bases at V and 1 base at J; junction bases unmatched: 7. The CDR3 spells CASSSSGRGLGQETQYF. DNA for the CDR3: TGTGCCAGCAGCTCTAGCGGGAGGGGTCTCGGCCAAGAGACCCAGTACTTC.

The rearrangement uses TRBV6-2 or TRBV6-3 and TRBJ2-5; 9 positions agree with TRBD2. The ends lost 3 bases at V and 0 bases at J; junction bases unmatched: 17. Germline-derived CDR1 and CDR2 are MNHEY and SVGEGT. The CDR3 contains 20 residues. The CDR3 DNA reads TGTGCCAGCAGTTATCTGTCGGTGGCGGGGGGGCAATTGTACCAAGAGACCCAGTACTTC. This codes for CASSYLSVAGGQLYQETQYF.